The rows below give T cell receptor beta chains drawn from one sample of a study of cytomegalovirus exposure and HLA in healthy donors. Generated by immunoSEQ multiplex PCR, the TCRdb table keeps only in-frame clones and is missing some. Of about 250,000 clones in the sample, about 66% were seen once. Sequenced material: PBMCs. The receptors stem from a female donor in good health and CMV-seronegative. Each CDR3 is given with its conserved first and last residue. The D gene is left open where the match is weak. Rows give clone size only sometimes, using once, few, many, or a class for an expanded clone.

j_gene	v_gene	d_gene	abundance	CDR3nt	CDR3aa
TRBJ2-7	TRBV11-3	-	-	TGTGCCAGCAGCTTAGGACGAAGTCAGGGTTTCTCCGAGCAGTACTTC	CASSLGRSQGFSEQYF
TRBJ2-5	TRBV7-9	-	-	TGTTCCAGCAGCTTATCTAGCGATGAGACCCAGTACTTC	CSSSLSSDETQYF
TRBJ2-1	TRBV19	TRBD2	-	TGTGCCAGTAGTACATTGGGCAGTCCTAGCGGCTACAATGAGCAGTTCTTC	CASSTLGSPSGYNEQFF
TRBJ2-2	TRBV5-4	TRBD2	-	TGTGCCAGCAGCTTAGGTAGCGGGGCCAACACCGGGGAGCTGTTTTTT	CASSLGSGANTGELFF
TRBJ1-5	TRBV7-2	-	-	TGTGCCAGCAGCTTAGATCGTGGAGGGAATCAGCCCCAGCATTTT	CASSLDRGGNQPQHF
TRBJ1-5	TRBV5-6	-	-	TGTGCCAGCAGCTTGGGAGGGAGCAATCAGCCCCAGCATTTT	CASSLGGSNQPQHF
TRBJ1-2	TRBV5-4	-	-	TGTGCCAGCAGTTTGTGGGGGGGCCCTAACTATGGCTACACCTTC	CASSLWGGPNYGYTF
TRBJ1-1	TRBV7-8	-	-	TGTGCCAGCAGCTCCCGTACAGGGACCGAAGCTTTCTTT	CASSSRTGTEAFF
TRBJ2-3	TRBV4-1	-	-	TGCGCCAGCAGCCCAACGGTCGCGGGTTTGGGAGCAGATACGCAGTATTTT	CASSPTVAGLGADTQYF
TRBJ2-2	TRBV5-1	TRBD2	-	TGCGCCAGCAGCTTGGACCCCGGGACTAGTGCCGGGGAGCTGTTTTTT	CASSLDPGTSAGELFF
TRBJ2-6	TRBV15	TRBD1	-	TGTGCCACCAGCGGGGACAGGGGCTCTGGGGCCAACGTCCTGACTTTC	CATSGDRGSGANVLTF
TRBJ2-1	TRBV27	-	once	TGTGCCAGCAGACTAGCAGCCAATGAGCAGTTCTTC	CASRLAANEQFF
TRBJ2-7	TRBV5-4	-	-	TGTGCCAGCAGCCCTGGGGCCGACAGCTACGAGCAGTACTTC	CASSPGADSYEQYF
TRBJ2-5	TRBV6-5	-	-	TGTGCCAGCAGGGCGCCCGGGATTGAGACCCAGTACTTC	CASRAPGIETQYF
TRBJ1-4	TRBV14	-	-	TGTGCCAGCAGCCAAGCCCCCTTCTCTGCGGTGGTCAGGGTGAATGAAAAACTGTTTTTT	CASSQAPFSAVVRVNEKLFF
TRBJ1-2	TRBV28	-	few	TGTGCCACTCGACAGGCATATTATGGCTACACCTTC	CATRQAYYGYTF
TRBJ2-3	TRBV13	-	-	TGTGCCAGCAGCCTTTCTGGCACAGATACGCAGTATTTT	CASSLSGTDTQYF
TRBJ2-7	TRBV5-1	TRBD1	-	TGCGCCAGCAGCTTGGCCGGACAGGGTCGCGAGCAGTACTTC	CASSLAGQGREQYF
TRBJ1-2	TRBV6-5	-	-	TGTGCCAGTTCGGGGGGTAGAGGCTACACCTTC	CASSGGRGYTF
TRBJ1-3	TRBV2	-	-	TGTGCCAGCAAAGGCCAGGGCTCAGCTGGAAACACCATATATTTT	CASKGQGSAGNTIYF
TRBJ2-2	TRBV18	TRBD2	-	TGTGCCAGCTCACCGACTAGCGGGAGCCAGGAGCTGTTTTTT	CASSPTSGSQELFF
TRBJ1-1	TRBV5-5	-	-	TGTGCCAGCAGCGCCAGTTACACTGAAGCTTTCTTT	CASSASYTEAFF
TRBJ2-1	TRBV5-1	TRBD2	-	TGCGCCAGCAGCTTGGACGTAGCGGGAGGGCCGAATGAGCAGTTCTTC	CASSLDVAGGPNEQFF
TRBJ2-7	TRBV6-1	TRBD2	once	TGTGCCAGCAGCTCGTCGGGACTACCTTACGAGCAGTACTTC	CASSSSGLPYEQYF
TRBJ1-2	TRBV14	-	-	TGTGCCAGCAGCCAATCTGTCCAGGGCCCCCTTGGCTACACCTTC	CASSQSVQGPLGYTF
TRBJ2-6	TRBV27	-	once	TGTGCCAGCAGTTTACAGGGGGCCAACGTCCTGACTTTC	CASSLQGANVLTF
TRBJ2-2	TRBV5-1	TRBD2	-	TGCGCCAGCAGCTCTCTACTAGCGGGAGGGAGTAGCGGCACCGGGGAGCTGTTTTTT	CASSSLLAGGSSGTGELFF
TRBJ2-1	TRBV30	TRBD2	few	TGTGCCTGGAGAATTTGGGGGACTAGCGGGAGGGGGCAGTTCTTC	CAWRIWGTSGRGQFF
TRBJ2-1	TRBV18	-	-	TGTGCCAGCTCACCACTGGGCCCCTACAATGAGCAGTTCTTC	CASSPLGPYNEQFF
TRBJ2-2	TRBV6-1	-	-	TGTGCCAGCAGTGAGTGGGGGAACAGGGTCGGGGAGCTGTTTTTT	CASSEWGNRVGELFF
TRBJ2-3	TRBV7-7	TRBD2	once	TGTGCCAGCAGCTTGGGGCCTCCGGGAGGGACAGATACGCAGTATTTT	CASSLGPPGGTDTQYF
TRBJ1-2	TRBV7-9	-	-	TGTGCCAGCAGCTTAGCTGTTGGAGGCCCCTATGGCTACACCTTC	CASSLAVGGPYGYTF
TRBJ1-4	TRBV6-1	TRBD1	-	TGTGCCAGCAGTGCTGGGACAGGGGGCGGTGGTGCTGAAAAACTGTTTTTT	CASSAGTGGGGAEKLFF
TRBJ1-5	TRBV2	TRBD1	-	TGTGCCAGCAGTGATACAGGGGGAGTTCAGCCCCAGCATTTT	CASSDTGGVQPQHF
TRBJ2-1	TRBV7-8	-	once	TGTGCCAGCAGCCAGAGGGGGAGCTCCTACAATGAGCAGTTCTTC	CASSQRGSSYNEQFF
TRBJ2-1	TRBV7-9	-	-	TGTGCCAGCAGCTCCCCCGGTGGTGAGCAGTTCTTC	CASSSPGGEQFF
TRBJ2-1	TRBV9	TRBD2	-	TGTGCCAGCAGCGTAGAAACTAGCGCCTACAATGAGCAGTTCTTC	CASSVETSAYNEQFF
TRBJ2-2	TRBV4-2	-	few	TGTGCCAGCAGCCGAGACTCTAGCAGGGGGGAGCTGTTTTTT	CASSRDSSRGELFF
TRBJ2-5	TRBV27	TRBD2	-	TGTGCCAGCAATGCACTAGCGGGAGCTGCGGAGACCCAGTACTTC	CASNALAGAAETQYF
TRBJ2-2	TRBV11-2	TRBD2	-	TGTGCCAGCAGCTTCCCAGCGGGACGGCCCAGCACCGGGGAGCTGTTTTTT	CASSFPAGRPSTGELFF
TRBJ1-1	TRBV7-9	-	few	TGTGCCAGCAGCTTAGACACGAACACTGAAGCTTTCTTT	CASSLDTNTEAFF
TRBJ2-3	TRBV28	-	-	TGTGCCAGCAGTTTTATAGGGGTGAGAACAGATACGCAGTATTTT	CASSFIGVRTDTQYF
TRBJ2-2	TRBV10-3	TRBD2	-	TGTGCCATCAGTGAAAATAAGCGGGAGGGCCCGGACACCGGGGAGCTGTTTTTT	CAISENKREGPDTGELFF
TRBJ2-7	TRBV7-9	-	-	TGTGCCAGCAGCCCCCTCACCGGTCGAGATAACTACGAGCAGTACTTC	CASSPLTGRDNYEQYF
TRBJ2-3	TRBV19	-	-	TGTGCCAGTAGTAATTTCGGGTCAGATACGCAGTATTTT	CASSNFGSDTQYF
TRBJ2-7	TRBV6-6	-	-	TGTGCCAGCAGTTTCAACCCCCTGACTCAAAACTACGAGCAGTACTTC	CASSFNPLTQNYEQYF
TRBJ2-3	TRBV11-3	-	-	TGTGCCAGCAGCTTAGACGGCACAGATACGCAGTATTTT	CASSLDGTDTQYF
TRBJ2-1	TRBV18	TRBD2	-	TGTGCCAGCTCACCTAGCGGGAGCAACTCCTACAATGAGCAGTTCTTC	CASSPSGSNSYNEQFF
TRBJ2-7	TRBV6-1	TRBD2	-	TGTGCCAGCAAACGCAAGCGGGAGGGGAGAGAGCAGTACTTC	CASKRKREGREQYF
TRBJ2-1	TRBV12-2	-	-	TGTGCAAGTCGCTTTTTGTCTAGCGGAGACAATGAGCAGTTCTTC	CASRFLSSGDNEQFF
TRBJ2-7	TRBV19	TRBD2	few	TGTGCCAGTAGTGACGCGGGGAGGGGCAGGAGCTCCTACGAGCAGTACTTC	CASSDAGRGRSSYEQYF
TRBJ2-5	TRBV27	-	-	TGTGCCAGCAGTTTAGAGACTAGTACGGGGACCCAGTACTTC	CASSLETSTGTQYF
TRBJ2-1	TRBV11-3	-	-	TGTGCCAGCAGCCGCAGGGGCGGAGAGGATCATGAGCAGTTCTTC	CASSRRGGEDHEQFF
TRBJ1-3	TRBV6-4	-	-	TGTGCCAGCAGTGGCGCCTTGAACTCTGGAAACACCATATATTTT	CASSGALNSGNTIYF
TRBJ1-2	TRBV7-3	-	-	TGTGCCAGCAGCTTAATCGGCGGGGGATCGGATGGCTACACCTTC	CASSLIGGGSDGYTF
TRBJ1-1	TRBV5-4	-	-	TGTGCCAGCAGTAGCAATACAGGGAGGAACACTGAAGCTTTCTTT	CASSSNTGRNTEAFF
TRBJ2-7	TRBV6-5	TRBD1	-	TGTGCCAGCACTGTCGGACAGGGTTATTACTACGAGCAGTACTTC	CASTVGQGYYYEQYF
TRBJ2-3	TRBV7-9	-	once	TGTTCCAGCAGCTTTCAGGGGAAAAGCACAGATACGCAGTATTTT	CSSSFQGKSTDTQYF